This is a list of T cell receptor beta chains from one sample in a study of T cell responses to AZD1222 COVID-19 vaccine. The repertoire was sequenced with immunoSEQ multiplex PCR; TCRdb's copy has only in-frame clones and lacks some. The top ten clones hold approximately 1.7% of a sample with over 100,000 clones, 85% to 95% of them seen once. The specimen comprised peripheral blood, sampled on day 0 of AZD1222 vaccination. The receptors stem from an adult in good health. Both conserved end residues are part of each CDR3. Each record gives: D gene, clone size, V gene, J gene, CDR3 protein, CDR3 DNA. D genes are given only for firm matches. For some rows the clone size is stated as once, few or many, or as a class when expanded; others skip it.

TRBD1,once,TRBV5-4,TRBJ2-5,CASSSGQNLLETQYF,TGTGCCAGCAGCTCGGGACAGAACCTTTTGGAGACCCAGTACTTC
TRBD2,NA,TRBV25-1,TRBJ2-3,CASSESRTSGGTDTQYF,TGTGCCAGCAGTGAATCCCGGACTAGCGGGGGCACAGATACGCAGTATTTT
NA,once,TRBV5-8,TRBJ2-2,CASSLANQGSGELFF,TGTGCCAGCAGCTTGGCCAATCAGGGCTCCGGGGAGCTGTTTTTT
NA,NA,TRBV6-5,TRBJ2-5,CASRGTRGSETQYF,TGTGCCAGCAGGGGCACCAGGGGCTCGGAGACCCAGTACTTC
TRBD1,NA,TRBV11-2,TRBJ1-1,CASSFTGEGTEAFF,TGTGCCAGCAGCTTCACAGGGGAAGGAACTGAAGCTTTCTTT
NA,NA,TRBV2,TRBJ1-1,CASSQGINAPLGTEAFF,TGTGCCAGCAGTCAGGGGATAAATGCCCCCTTGGGGACTGAAGCTTTCTTT
NA,NA,TRBV11-3,TRBJ2-2,CASSRRTGLTRELFF,TGTGCCAGCAGCCGCCGAACAGGACTCACCAGGGAGCTGTTTTTT
NA,NA,TRBV7-9,TRBJ1-1,CASSLPPAAEAFF,TGTGCCAGCAGTCTCCCCCCTGCTGCTGAAGCTTTCTTT
NA,NA,TRBV27,TRBJ1-3,CASSPRDIRKSSGNTIYF,TGTGCCAGCAGCCCCCGGGACATCAGGAAGAGCTCTGGAAACACCATATATTTT
NA,NA,TRBV7-9,TRBJ1-1,CASSSPGSRNTEAFF,TGTGCCAGCAGCTCCCCGGGGTCAAGGAACACTGAAGCTTTCTTT
NA,once,TRBV6-5,TRBJ2-5,CASSRDGQETQYF,TGTGCCAGCAGCCGGGACGGCCAAGAGACCCAGTACTTC
TRBD1,NA,TRBV4-1,TRBJ2-1,CASSQEGHPGGEQFF,TGCGCCAGCAGCCAAGAAGGGCACCCAGGGGGTGAGCAGTTCTTC
NA,NA,TRBV2,TRBJ1-1,CASSNGGGTEAFF,TGTGCCAGCAGTAACGGGGGTGGGACTGAAGCTTTCTTT
NA,NA,TRBV9,TRBJ2-2,CASSVDPWILPNTGELFF,TGTGCCAGCAGCGTAGATCCATGGATACTTCCTAACACCGGGGAGCTGTTTTTT
TRBD1,NA,TRBV24-1,TRBJ1-2,CATRGMTGNYGYTF,TGTGCCACCAGGGGGATGACAGGGAACTATGGCTACACCTTC
NA,NA,TRBV6-5,TRBJ2-1,CAAPGDYAGEQFF,TGTGCAGCCCCGGGGGATTACGCCGGGGAGCAGTTCTTC
NA,NA,TRBV19,TRBJ2-1,CASSMRERGEQFF,TGTGCCAGTAGTATGAGGGAGCGCGGTGAGCAGTTCTTC
NA,NA,TRBV27,TRBJ1-1,CASSLYPGGTTEAFF,TGTGCCAGCAGTTTATATCCTGGGGGGACCACTGAAGCTTTCTTT
NA,once,TRBV11-2,TRBJ2-7,CASSIIAGAHSYEQYF,TGTGCCAGCAGCATTATTGCGGGGGCCCACTCCTACGAGCAGTACTTC
NA,NA,TRBV7-9,TRBJ1-2,CASSFGTQNYGYTF,TGTGCCAGCAGCTTTGGGACACAGAACTATGGCTACACCTTC
NA,NA,TRBV4-3,TRBJ1-1,CASSQNAGTKAAFF,TGCGCCAGCAGCCAGAACGCCGGGACCAAAGCGGCTTTCTTT